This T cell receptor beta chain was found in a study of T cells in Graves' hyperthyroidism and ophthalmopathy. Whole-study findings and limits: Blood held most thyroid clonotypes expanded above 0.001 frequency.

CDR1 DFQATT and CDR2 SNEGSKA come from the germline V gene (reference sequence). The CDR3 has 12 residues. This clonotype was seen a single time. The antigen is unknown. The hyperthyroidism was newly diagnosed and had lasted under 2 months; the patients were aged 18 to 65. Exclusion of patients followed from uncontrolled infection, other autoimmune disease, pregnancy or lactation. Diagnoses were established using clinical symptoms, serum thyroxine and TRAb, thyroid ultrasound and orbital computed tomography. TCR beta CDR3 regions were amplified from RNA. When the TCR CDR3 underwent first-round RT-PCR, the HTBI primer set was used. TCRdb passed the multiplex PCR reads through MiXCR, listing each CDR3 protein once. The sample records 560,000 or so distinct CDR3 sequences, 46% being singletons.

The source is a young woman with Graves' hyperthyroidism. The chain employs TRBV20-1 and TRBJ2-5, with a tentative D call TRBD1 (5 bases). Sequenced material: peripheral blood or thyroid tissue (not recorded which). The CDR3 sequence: CRASGYKETQYF. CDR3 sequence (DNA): TGCAGAGCCTCAGGGTACAAAGAGACCCAGTACTTC.